The 20 T cell receptor beta chains below were found in one sample sequenced in a study of T cell responses to AZD1222 COVID-19 vaccine. TCRdb keeps only in-frame clones here, not all; method: immunoSEQ multiplex PCR. Seen here are 140,000 or so clones, under 95% observed once, and the top ten hold around 7.6%. The sequences come from peripheral blood, collected 28 days after the second dose of the MenACWY control vaccine. The source is an adult who received the MenACWY meningococcal vaccine as a control.

The chain couples TRBV6-5 to TRBJ1-3; tentative D call: TRBD1 (5 bases). The CDR3 covers 15 residues. Trimming pared 7 bases from V and 0 bases from J, leaving 13 bases between. Per the germline V gene, CDR1 is MNHEY and CDR2 is SVGAGI. CDR3 coding DNA: TGTGCCAGCACCGCGGGGGGGTTCTCTGGAAACACCATATATTTT. This encodes CASTAGGFSGNTIYF.

V is TRBV28 and J is TRBJ1-4; a possible D gene is TRBD1 (6 bases). Germline values: CDR1 MDHEN, CDR2 SYDVKM. The length of the CDR3 is 14 residues. V was shortened by 6 bases and J by 7 bases, with 15 bases between the two germline ends. In DNA form, the CDR3 reads TGTGCCAGCAGCACCTTCAGAGGGGGTGAAAAACTGTTTTTT. It encodes CASSTFRGGEKLFF.

This clone was picked up a small number of times. The chain combines TRBV2 with TRBJ2-3; no reliable D call. The length of the CDR3 is 14 residues. Trimming left V 4 bases short and J 5 bases short, with 13 bases between. CDR1 and CDR2 (germline): SNHLY, FYNNEI. CDR3 loop: CASSGGNSGDTQYF. In nucleotides, the CDR3 is TGTGCCAGCAGTGGAGGAAATTCGGGAGATACGCAGTATTTT.

This chain links TRBV10-3 with TRBJ2-5, with D uncertain. The CDR3 runs 13 residues. V lost 4 bases to trimming and J lost 2 bases, with 8 bases between them. The germline gives CDR1 ENHRY, CDR2 SYGVKD. The CDR3 DNA follows: TGTGCCATCAGTGGAACAGATCAAGAGACCCAGTACTTC. Encoded protein: CAISGTDQETQYF.

The chain combines TRBV4-1 with TRBJ2-1; 9 nucleotides align to TRBD2. The CDR3 covers 16 residues. The V gene end was trimmed by 3 bases and the J gene end by 8 bases; junction bases not matched to a gene: 11. Germline V gene lookup returns CDR1 MGHRA and CDR2 YSYEKL. CDR3 protein: CASSQAGTSLGDEQFF. The CDR3 DNA sequence: TGCGCCAGCAGCCAGGCCGGGACTAGCTTGGGAGATGAGCAGTTCTTC.

The chain carries TRBV4-3 and TRBJ2-3; 14 nucleotides agree with TRBD2. The ends lost 0 bases at V and 6 bases at J; junction bases unmatched: 11. Germline CDR1 reads LGHNA; CDR2 reads YSLEER. The CDR3 length is 19 residues. The CDR3 DNA reads TGCGCCAGCAGCCAAGATCCCACGCCGGGGACTAGCGGGAGTGATACGCAGTATTTT. It yields the protein CASSQDPTPGTSGSDTQYF.

The rearrangement joins TRBV28 to TRBJ1-2, with 7 bases that match TRBD1. CDR3 length: 14 residues. The germline V gene has CDR1 MDHEN and CDR2 SYDVKM. V shed 6 bases and J 6 bases; nucleotides not matched to a gene: 10. The CDR3 here is CASSPADRFHGYTF. The CDR3 DNA sequence: TGTGCCAGCAGCCCAGCGGACAGGTTCCATGGCTACACCTTC.

V is TRBV11-3 and J is TRBJ2-2, with D hard to call. Germline V gene data show CDR1 as SGHNT and CDR2 as YENEEA. The CDR3 consists of 14 residues. Between the trimmed V and J ends, which lost 1 base and 5 bases, there was a span of 8 bases. In DNA, the CDR3 is TGTGCCAGCAGCTTAGTTCTGGGAACCGGGGAGCTGTTTTTT. Translated, it gives CASSLVLGTGELFF.

This clone is a singleton in its sample. This chain joins TRBV24-1 and TRBJ2-2; 10 bases align to TRBD1. CDR3 length: 16 amino acids. J lost 7 bases, V lost 3 bases, and 7 bases had no gene match. Germline-derived CDR1 and CDR2 are KGHDR and SFDVKD. CDR3 sequence (DNA): TGTGCCACCAGTGATCCCGGGACAGGGGTTTTCGGGGAGCTGTTTTTT. Encoded protein: CATSDPGTGVFGELFF.

The V gene is TRBV6-5, the J gene TRBJ1-2; no clear D gene. Trimming took off 8 bases at V and 8 bases at J, with 18 bases between the two ends. Germline-derived CDR1 and CDR2 are MNHEY and SVGAGI. The CDR3 has 13 amino acids. CDR3 in DNA: TGTGCCAGCGCCCCGGCTCTATCTGTCGGCTACACCTTC. Translating it yields CASAPALSVGYTF.

The chain has TRBV7-6 and TRBJ2-7; 7 nucleotides agree with TRBD1. Germline trimming cut 5 bases from V and 2 bases from J; bases unmatched to any gene: 9. The CDR3 runs to 15 residues. The germline CDR1 and CDR2 sequences are SGHVS and FNYEAQ. Here the CDR3 reads CASSPQTGEAYEQYF. The CDR3 DNA follows: TGTGCCAGCAGCCCCCAAACAGGGGAAGCCTACGAGCAGTACTTC. The variable domain in full, completed from reference TRBV7-6 and TRBJ2-7, reads GAGVSQSPRYKVTKRGQDVALRCDPISGHVSLYWYRQALGQGPEFLTYFNYEAQQDKSGLPNDRFSAERPEGSISTLTIQRTEQRDSAMYRCASSPQTGEAYEQYFGPGTRLTVT.

V and J are TRBV9 and TRBJ2-1; the D is unclear. Trimming pared 1 base from V and 4 bases from J, leaving 6 bases between. This CDR3 spans 13 amino acids. From germline, CDR1 is SGDLS and CDR2 YYNGEE. DNA for the CDR3: TGTGCCAGCAGCGTAATGGTATACAATGAGCAGTTCTTC. Protein: CASSVMVYNEQFF.

This chain connects TRBV6-5 to TRBJ1-6, with D unclear. CDR1 and CDR2 from the germline V gene are MNHEY and SVGAGI. The V gene lost 5 bases and the J gene lost 7 bases, with 15 bases spanning the gap. This CDR3 spans 15 amino acids. The CDR3 spells CASSPQDGINSPLHF. CDR3 coding DNA: TGTGCCAGCAGTCCCCAGGACGGAATAAATTCACCCCTCCACTTT.

The gene calls are TRBV12-3 or TRBV12-4 and TRBJ2-2; unclear D gene. The V gene lost 2 bases and the J gene lost 4 bases, with 5 bases spanning the gap. This CDR3 spans 13 amino acids. The CDR3 DNA reads as TGTGCCAGCAGTTTATCTACCACCGGGGAGCTGTTTTTT. Protein sequence: CASSLSTTGELFF.

The chain is built from TRBV7-2 and TRBJ1-5, with a weak D call TRBD1 (6 bases). Trimming removed 3 bases from V and 7 bases from J, with 13 bases in between. The CDR3 totals 14 residues. Germline lookup yields CDR1 SGHTA and CDR2 FQGNSA. The CDR3 sequence: CASSFLKGEQPQHF. CDR3 nucleotide sequence: TGTGCCAGCAGCTTTCTTAAGGGGGAGCAGCCCCAGCATTTT. Variable domain in full (rest from reference TRBV7-2 and TRBJ1-5): GAGVSQSPSNKVTEKGKDVELRCDPISGHTALYWYRQSLGQGLEFLIYFQGNSAPDKSGLPSDRFSAERTGGSVSTLTIQRTQQEDSAVYLCASSFLKGEQPQHFGDGTRLSIL.

This chain links TRBV12-2 with TRBJ1-1. TRBV12-2 is an annotated pseudogene. The CDR3 consists of 16 residues. In DNA, the CDR3 is TGTGCAAGTCGCCCCTCCCCTGCCCGGGGGTGCTGTGAAGCTTTCTTT. Protein product: CASRPSPARGCCEAFF.

V and J are TRBV20-1 and TRBJ2-7; perhaps TRBD1 as D (6 bases). Trimming took 5 bases from V and 7 from J, leaving 12 bases between them. This CDR3 is built from 11 residues. Per the germline V gene, CDR1 is DFQATT and CDR2 is SNEGSKA (reference sequence). CDR3 loop: CSARGQIEQYF. The CDR3 DNA sequence: TGCAGTGCTCGTGGACAGATTGAGCAGTACTTC.

This chain links TRBV5-1 with TRBJ2-1, with 7 positions matching TRBD2. The V and J ends lost 4 bases and 3 bases, in that order; junction bases with no gene match: 1. The CDR3 totals 13 residues. Germline loops: CDR1 SGHRS, CDR2 YFSETQ. The CDR3 is CASSRDYYNEQFF. Here the CDR3 DNA reads TGCGCCAGCAGCCGGGACTACTACAATGAGCAGTTCTTC.

The chain carries TRBV6-5 and TRBJ1-5; no definite D call. The CDR3 loop spans 15 amino acids. Germline CDR1 is MNHEY and CDR2 is SVGAGI. V was trimmed by 6 bases and J by 2 bases, leaving 14 bases between them. CDR3 sequence (DNA): TGTGCCAGCAGCCTTTTAGGGATCGGCAATCAGCCCCAGCATTTT. This translates into CASSLLGIGNQPQHF.

The chain links TRBV28 to TRBJ1-2, with a weak D call TRBD1 (6 bases). The CDR3 covers 15 residues. CDR1 MDHEN and CDR2 SYDVKM come from the germline V gene. Trimming stripped 3 bases from V and 4 bases from J, with 15 bases between. CDR3 amino acids: CASSLPTGSSYGYTF. In DNA, the CDR3 is TGTGCCAGCAGTTTGCCGACAGGTTCTAGCTATGGCTACACCTTC.